The T cell receptor beta chain described here comes from a study of OX40 agonist ivuxolimab in advanced cancers. Profiling relied on immunoSEQ multiplex PCR, and the TCRdb table lists in-frame clones only, not all of them. The table shows about 81,000 clones, with around 83% occurring only once. Germline loops: CDR1 MNHNY, CDR2 SVGAGI (reference sequence). The CDR3 runs 15 residues. V dropped 6 bases and J dropped 6; count of bases not matched to a gene: 10. Sequencing was performed on CD4+ or CD8+ T cells sorted from blood, taken in a trial of the OX40 agonist ivuxolimab. V and J are TRBV6-6 and TRBJ2-3; 9 bases map to TRBD2. The clonotype originates from an adult with an advanced solid tumor such as melanoma, head and neck, liver or kidney cancer. The CDR3 spells CASRSPGLAGDTQYF. The CDR3 DNA is TGTGCCAGCAGATCACCGGGACTAGCCGGGGATACGCAGTATTTT.